Each of the 20 T cell receptor beta chains below was sequenced from the same sample in a study of persistence of HIV-infected CD4 T cells. The antigens these receptors bind are not known. This was the immunoSEQ version 4 assay in survey mode. The repertoire was sequenced with immunoSEQ multiplex PCR; TCRdb's copy has only in-frame clones and lacks some. The sample contains approximately 32,000 clones, around four fifths of which appear only once. The stimulus was an HIV-1 Gag 15-mer peptide pool, 0.95 to 1 ug/peptide/mL. CD40L-negative CD69-negative CD45RO-high memory CD4+ T cells were sorted as populations depleted of antigen-responding cells. Sequencing used CD4+ T cells sorted from PBMCs after roughly 18-hour stimulation, obtained from a patient who received antiretroviral therapy. The receptors derive from an adult woman with HIV who was CMV-seropositive.

The V gene is TRBV6-5, the J gene TRBJ1-5; no clear D gene. V was clipped by 2 bases and J by 5 bases, with 7 bases between them. Per the germline V gene, CDR1 is MNHEY and CDR2 is SVGAGI. The CDR3 is 13 residues long. In DNA form, the CDR3 reads TGTGCCAGCAGTTACGACAAGGATCAGCCCCAGCATTTT. Translated: CASSYDKDQPQHF.

This sequence joins TRBV15 and TRBJ2-6; 8 positions match TRBD1. The V and J ends lost 1 base and 0 bases, in that order; junction bases with no gene match: 2. Germline CDR1 and CDR2: LNHNV and YYDKDF (reference sequence). This CDR3 is 17 amino acids long. For the CDR3, the DNA is TGTGCCACCAGCAGAGGGGACAGGTCCTCTGGGGCCAACGTCCTGACTTTC. This codes for CATSRGDRSSGANVLTF. Combining the CDR3 with reference TRBV15 and TRBJ2-6 gives the whole variable domain DAMVIQNPRYQVTQFGKPVTLSCSQTLNHNVMYWYQQKSSQAPKLLFHYYDKDFNNEADTPDNFQSRRPNTSFCFLDIRSPGLGDTAMYLCATSRGDRSSGANVLTFGAGSRLTVL.

The chain couples TRBV6-5 to TRBJ1-6, with D unclear. The CDR3 sequence is 13 residues long. The V end lost 6 bases, the J end lost 5 bases, and 8 bases lay between the germline ends. Germline CDR1 MNHEY, CDR2 SVGAGI. The CDR3 DNA reads TGTGCCAGCAGCAATGAAAATAATTCACCCCTCCACTTT. Encoded protein: CASSNENNSPLHF.

V and J are TRBV7-2 and TRBJ2-7; 11 bases agree with TRBD1. The germline V gene encodes CDR1 SGHTA and CDR2 FQGNSA. The CDR3 is made up of 16 amino acids. V gave up 2 bases and J gave up 6 bases; unmatched junction bases: 9. CDR3: CASSLFMGQGDGEQYF. As DNA, the CDR3 is TGTGCCAGCAGCTTATTCATGGGACAGGGGGACGGCGAGCAGTACTTC.

This sequence joins TRBV6-2 or TRBV6-3 and TRBJ2-3; 9 bases are a match to TRBD2. Germline loops: CDR1 MNHEY, CDR2 SVGEGT. Trimming cost V 6 bases and J 4 bases; bases outside gene matches: 8. CDR3 length: 15 amino acids. The CDR3 sequence: CASSRGGAGADTQYF. The CDR3 coding sequence is TGTGCCAGCAGCCGCGGGGGGGCGGGAGCAGATACGCAGTATTTT.

This clone has a handful of counts. This chain connects TRBV11-3 to TRBJ2-7; tentatively, D is TRBD1 (5 bases). Trimming left V 5 bases short and J 6 bases short, with 17 bases between. Germline loops: CDR1 SGHNT, CDR2 YENEEA. The CDR3 has 14 amino acids. The CDR3 nucleotides are TGTGCCAGCAGCCGGCCCCCGTCTGACAGCGAGCAGTACTTC. Protein product: CASSRPPSDSEQYF.

This rearrangement joins TRBV9 to TRBJ2-7; D is unresolved. Germline CDR1 and CDR2: SGDLS and YYNGEE. CDR3 size: 15 residues. Trimming pared 0 bases from V and 3 bases from J, leaving 13 bases between. The CDR3: CASSVGSGNFYEQYF. CDR3 bases: TGTGCCAGCAGCGTAGGTTCCGGAAACTTCTACGAGCAGTACTTC.

Comment on this clone: The junction differs from germline at one of its ends, possibly a read error. This sequence joins TRBV30 and TRBJ1-1; tentatively, D is TRBD1 (5 bases). The CDR3 sequence is 11 residues long. Germline assignment: CDR1 GTSNPN and CDR2 SVGIG (reference sequence). The CDR3 DNA reads as TGTGCCTGGCCATACAGGTTAAGGGTCCTTTTT. Protein: CAWPYRLRVLF.

The chain recombines TRBV12-5 with TRBJ2-5, with a tentative D call TRBD1 (5 bases). This CDR3 has 18 residues. Trimming removed 0 bases at V and 4 bases at J, with 21 bases between. Germline V gives CDR1 LGHNT, CDR2 FRNRAP. The CDR3 sequence: CASGLVVDGRAYSETQYF. The CDR3 DNA reads as TGTGCTAGTGGTTTGGTAGTGGATGGCAGGGCATACTCAGAGACCCAGTACTTC. Complete variable domain (other parts from reference TRBV12-5 and TRBJ2-5): DARVTQTPRHKVTEMGQEVTMRCQPILGHNTVFWYRQTMMQGLELLAYFRNRAPLDDSGMPKDRFSAEMPDATLATLKIQPSEPRDSAVYFCASGLVVDGRAYSETQYFGPGTRLLVL.

This clone was counted between two and nine times. The chain is built from TRBV5-6 and TRBJ1-1, with 8 bases fitting TRBD1. The CDR3 spans 16 residues. CDR1 and CDR2 (germline): SGHDT, YYEEEE. V lost 0 bases and J lost 5; bases outside the gene matches: 9. CDR3 in amino acids: CASSLVGQGFLTEAFF. CDR3 nucleotides: TGTGCCAGCAGCTTGGTTGGACAGGGTTTTCTGACTGAAGCTTTCTTT.

The J gene is TRBJ2-6, the V gene TRBV25-1; maybe TRBD1 (6 bases). Germline V lookup: CDR1 MGHDK, CDR2 SYGVNS. V was shortened by 3 bases and J by 4 bases, with 10 bases between the two germline ends. This CDR3 spans 15 amino acids. CDR3 bases: TGTGCCAGCAGTGATACAGGGTTCGGGGCCAACGTCCTGACTTTC. Translating it yields CASSDTGFGANVLTF.

The chain uses TRBV19 and TRBJ2-1; TRBD1 is a possible D gene (6 bases). Germline CDR1 is LNHDA and CDR2 is SQIVND (reference sequence). CDR3 length: 14 residues. V was pared by 1 base and J by 8 bases, with 12 bases between. The CDR3 DNA is TGTGCCAGTAGTATAGTTGGGGGCAGCGATGAGCAGTTCTTC. It is translated as CASSIVGGSDEQFF. The whole variable domain, remainder taken from reference TRBV19 and TRBJ2-1, is DGGITQSPKYLFRKEGQNVTLSCEQNLNHDAMYWYRQDPGQGLRLIYYSQIVNDFQKGDIAEGYSVSREKKESFPLTVTSAQKNPTAFYLCASSIVGGSDEQFFGPGTRLTVL.

The J gene is TRBJ2-3, the V gene TRBV3-1 (or the pseudogene TRBV3-2); the D call may be TRBD1 or TRBD2 (5 bases each). Per the germline V gene, CDR1 is LGHDT and CDR2 is YNNKEL (reference sequence). V was trimmed by 3 bases and J by 0 bases, leaving 10 bases between them. This CDR3 comprises 15 residues. CDR3 nucleotides: TGTGCCAGCAGCCAGCCGGGGCTAAGCACAGATACGCAGTATTTT. Protein: CASSQPGLSTDTQYF.

In its sample, this clone was seen a few times. V is TRBV3-1 (or the pseudogene TRBV3-2) and J is TRBJ2-5; possible D gene TRBD1, 5 bases. From germline, CDR1 is LGHDT and CDR2 YNNKEL (reference sequence). V was shortened by 4 bases and J by 5 bases, with 8 bases between the two germline ends. This CDR3 contains 12 residues. The CDR3 DNA reads as TGTGCCAGCAGCCTGGGGCTCGAGACCCAGTACTTC. Amino acid sequence: CASSLGLETQYF.

The chain uses TRBV6-5 and TRBJ1-1, with 9 positions matching TRBD1. CDR1 is MNHEY, CDR2 SVGAGI, per germline. The J segment lost 6 bases and the V segment lost 8 bases, leaving 7 bases of the junction unmatched. The length of the CDR3 is 13 residues. The CDR3 DNA reads TGTGCCAGCCTTCTCCGGACAGGGGCTGAAGCTTTCTTT. This gives the protein CASLLRTGAEAFF.

The chain uses TRBV7-9 and TRBJ1-4; TRBD1 agrees at 10 bases. Germline values: CDR1 SEHNR, CDR2 FQNEAQ (reference sequence). The CDR3 sequence is 14 residues long. V shed 5 bases and J 5 bases; nucleotides not matched to a gene: 2. CDR3 sequence (DNA): TGTGCCAGCAGCCAGGGACAGGGGAATGAAAAACTGTTTTTT. Translated: CASSQGQGNEKLFF. The full variable domain, completed using reference TRBV7-9 and TRBJ1-4, is DTGVSQNPRHKITKRGQNVTFRCDPISEHNRLYWYRQTLGQGPEFLTYFQNEAQLEKSRLLSDRFSAERPKGSFSTLEIQRTEQGDSAMYLCASSQGQGNEKLFFGSGTQLSVL.

This chain joins TRBV7-9 and TRBJ2-5, with TRBD2 matching 11 bases. The CDR3 runs 16 residues. Per germline, CDR1 SEHNR and CDR2 FQNEAQ (reference sequence). Unmatched junction bases numbered 8, after V lost 3 bases and J lost 5 bases. This chain's CDR3 is CASSLVAGGSPETQYF. CDR3 nucleotides: TGTGCCAGCAGCTTGGTAGCGGGAGGGAGTCCGGAGACCCAGTACTTC.

The chain is built from TRBV9 and TRBJ2-1, with TRBD2 identical over 11 bases. The germline CDR1 and CDR2 sequences are SGDLS and YYNGEE. This CDR3 has 15 residues. J lost 2 bases, V lost 4 bases, and 2 bases had no gene match. CDR3 bases: TGTGCCAGCAGCCTTAGCGGGGGGGCCTACAATGAGCAGTTCTTC. Its translation: CASSLSGGAYNEQFF.

V gene TRBV7-2 combines with J gene TRBJ2-3; no definite D call. The CDR3 sequence is 15 residues long. The V end was cut by 2 bases, the J end by 2 bases, with 11 bases between. The germline CDR1 and CDR2 sequences are SGHTA and FQGNSA. The CDR3 is CASSLKVGYTDTQYF. The CDR3 bases are TGTGCCAGCAGCTTAAAAGTCGGCTACACAGATACGCAGTATTTT. Full variable domain (rest looked up from reference TRBV7-2 and TRBJ2-3): GAGVSQSPSNKVTEKGKDVELRCDPISGHTALYWYRQSLGQGLEFLIYFQGNSAPDKSGLPSDRFSAERTGGSVSTLTIQRTQQEDSAVYLCASSLKVGYTDTQYFGPGTRLTVL.

The V call is TRBV9, the J call TRBJ2-2; 8 bases line up with TRBD1. The CDR3 is 17 amino acids. Looked up from germline, CDR1 is SGDLS and CDR2 is YYNGEE. V trimming: 4 bases; J trimming: 5 bases; junction bases outside the gene matches: 13. CDR3 coding DNA: TGTGCCAGCAGCTCCCGATCAGGGGGCGCGGTGACCGGGGAGCTGTTTTTT. It specifies CASSSRSGGAVTGELFF.